This is a list of T cell receptor beta chains from one sample in a study of cytomegalovirus exposure and HLA in healthy donors. TCRdb's copy holds only in-frame clones and misses some; the assay was immunoSEQ multiplex PCR. The table lists some 150,000 clones, 70% to 80% of them singletons, with about 4.6% in the top ten. The sequencing input was PBMCs. Receptors were obtained from a man aged 35-49 years in good health and CMV-seronegative. Each CDR3 is given with its conserved first and last residue. The D gene is left open where the match is weak. Clone size is shown for a subset of rows, as once, few, many or a class of expanded clone.

TRBV25-1	few	TRBJ1-1	NA	TGTGCCAGCAGTGTTCAGAATGGAGGCGGAGCTTTCTTT	CASSVQNGGGAFF
TRBV29-1	NA	TRBJ2-7	NA	TGCAGCGTTGGGACTGCCTACGAGCAGTACTTC	CSVGTAYEQYF
TRBV14	NA	TRBJ2-7	TRBD1	TGTGCCAGCAGAGGGGCCGGACAGGGCTCAGTCTACGAGCAGTACTTC	CASRGAGQGSVYEQYF
TRBV29-1	NA	TRBJ2-7	NA	TGCAGCGTTGAAGAAGGACACTCCTACGAGCAGTACTTC	CSVEEGHSYEQYF
TRBV5-8	few	TRBJ2-5	NA	TGTGCCAGTCTCTCAGAGACCCAGTACTTC	CASLSETQYF
TRBV30	once	TRBJ1-3	NA	TGTGCCTGGATGGACGGAGCAGGGGGAAACACCATATATTTT	CAWMDGAGGNTIYF
TRBV9	NA	TRBJ2-2	NA	TGTGCCAGCAGCGCACCACCTCCTGGGACTTCTAACACCGGGGAGCTGTTTTTT	CASSAPPPGTSNTGELFF
TRBV5-1	NA	TRBJ1-2	NA	TGCGCCAGCAGCTTGGGGCCCGCCCGGGGAGGTCTGGTCGGGGCCAACTATGGCTACACCTTC	CASSLGPARGGLVGANYGYTF
TRBV5-1	NA	TRBJ2-5	TRBD2	TGCGCCAGCAGCTACGGACTAGCGGGGCTTCGAGAGACCCAGTACTTC	CASSYGLAGLRETQYF
TRBV12-5	few	TRBJ2-5	NA	TGTGCTAGCGCCCACGGGACAAAACAGACCCAGTACTTC	CASAHGTKQTQYF
TRBV7-9	NA	TRBJ2-7	NA	TGTGCCAGCAGCTCCTCCAACTTCCCCCACTTCTACGAGCAGTACTTC	CASSSSNFPHFYEQYF
TRBV9	NA	TRBJ1-1	TRBD1	TGTGCCAGCAGCGCCGGGACAGGGGGCTTCGGCACTGAAGCTTTCTTT	CASSAGTGGFGTEAFF
TRBV2	NA	TRBJ2-7	NA	TGTGCCAGCAGGGCGACAGCCTACGAGCAGTACTTC	CASRATAYEQYF
TRBV5-1	NA	TRBJ2-7	NA	TGCGCCAGCAGCTTGGCGCCGGGCTACGAGCAGTACTTC	CASSLAPGYEQYF
TRBV19	NA	TRBJ2-5	NA	TGTGCCAGTAGTCCCGGGGACTCACCCCGGGGAGAGACCCAGTACTTC	CASSPGDSPRGETQYF
TRBV2	NA	TRBJ2-1	TRBD2	TGTGCCAGCAGTGAAGACGGACAGGCTGGGATAGCGGGGGGGAACTACAATGAGCAGTTCTTC	CASSEDGQAGIAGGNYNEQFF
TRBV5-1	NA	TRBJ2-5	TRBD2	TGCGCCAGCCGGGGGGGGTCCCAAGAGACCCAGTACTTC	CASRGGSQETQYF
TRBV29-1	NA	TRBJ2-3	NA	TGCAGCGTTGAAGATGAGAGACAGGCTAGCACAGATACGCAGTATTTT	CSVEDERQASTDTQYF
TRBV18	few	TRBJ2-3	TRBD2	TGTGCCAGCTCACCAAACGAGCGGGGGGTCACAGATACGCAGTATTTT	CASSPNERGVTDTQYF
TRBV14	NA	TRBJ2-5	NA	TGTGCCAGCAGTCTATACAGGGAACAGACCCAGTACTTC	CASSLYREQTQYF
TRBV9	few	TRBJ1-3	NA	TGTGCCAGCAGTCCCGAGGGTGGAGATCCGAGCTCTGGAAACACCATATATTTT	CASSPEGGDPSSGNTIYF
TRBV5-6	NA	TRBJ2-5	NA	TGTGCCAGCAGCTTTTATACGAGAGTGGAGACCCAGTACTTC	CASSFYTRVETQYF
TRBV7-8	NA	TRBJ2-1	NA	TGTGCCAGCAGCCCATCGTCACAGTACAATGAGCAGTTCTTC	CASSPSSQYNEQFF
TRBV10-3	NA	TRBJ2-5	TRBD2	TGTGCCATCGGCCCCACTAGCGGGGGAGGGGAGACCCAGTACTTC	CAIGPTSGGGETQYF
TRBV5-1	NA	TRBJ2-1	NA	TGCGCCAGCAGCTTGGACGGTTTCGGGGGGCAGTTCTTC	CASSLDGFGGQFF
TRBV7-2	NA	TRBJ2-3	TRBD2	TGTGCCAGCAGCCGCGGGGGGATAACAGATACGCAGTATTTT	CASSRGGITDTQYF
TRBV29-1	NA	TRBJ2-7	TRBD1	TGCAGCGTTGGAGACAGGGCCCACGAGCAGTACTTC	CSVGDRAHEQYF
TRBV6-6	few	TRBJ2-2	NA	TGTGCCAGCACCTATGGAGGGGGGGCCGCCGGGGAGCTGTTTTTT	CASTYGGGAAGELFF
TRBV5-1	NA	TRBJ1-5	TRBD1	TGCGCCAGCAGCCCGGGACAGGGGGGAAATCAGCCCCAGCATTTT	CASSPGQGGNQPQHF
TRBV12-5	NA	TRBJ2-1	TRBD2	TGTGCTAGTGGTCCCCCGGTGGGTAGCGGGGCCTACAATGAGCAGTTCTTC	CASGPPVGSGAYNEQFF
TRBV7-2	NA	TRBJ2-1	TRBD2	TGTGCCAGCAGCCATAGCGGGGGGGGTTACAATGAGCAGTTCTTC	CASSHSGGGYNEQFF
TRBV5-8	NA	TRBJ1-2	NA	TGTGCCAGCAGCTTGTACGGGGATCAAAACTATGGCTACACCTTC	CASSLYGDQNYGYTF
TRBV5-6	NA	TRBJ2-7	TRBD1	TGTGCCAGCAGCTTCGGCCAGGGGGTGTCCTACGAGCAGTACTTC	CASSFGQGVSYEQYF
TRBV29-1	few	TRBJ1-3	NA	TGCAGCGCTGTAATTTTTTGGGAAGGACAAACCCTGGGGGGAAACACCATATATTTT	CSAVIFWEGQTLGGNTIYF
TRBV6-5	NA	TRBJ2-3	NA	TGTGCCAGCAGTTACTCGTTGGGAAGGGGGTCAGATACGCAGTATTTT	CASSYSLGRGSDTQYF
TRBV7-9	NA	TRBJ1-2	NA	TGTGCCAGCAGCTTAGGGGCTGGCTATGGCTACACCTTC	CASSLGAGYGYTF
TRBV30	NA	TRBJ1-1	NA	TGTGCCTGGAAGTATGGGGCAGGCTGGACCACTGAAGCTTTCTTT	CAWKYGAGWTTEAFF
TRBV9	few	TRBJ2-1	TRBD2	TGTGCCAGCAGCGTAATAGGGACTAGCGGGGCGTACAATGAGCAGTTCTTC	CASSVIGTSGAYNEQFF
TRBV7-9	few	TRBJ2-2	NA	TGTGCCAGCAGCTGGGCGCAACAGGGTACCGGGGAGCTGTTTTTT	CASSWAQQGTGELFF
TRBV30	few	TRBJ2-2	NA	TGTGCCTGGACTAAGGGAGTTAACACCGGGGAGCTGTTTTTT	CAWTKGVNTGELFF
TRBV7-7	NA	TRBJ2-7	NA	TGTGCTAGCAGCTTAGGTAGAGGAGGTGCCTACGAGCAGTACTTC	CASSLGRGGAYEQYF
TRBV30	NA	TRBJ2-3	TRBD2	TGTGCCTGGAGTAGGTGGTCTAGCGGGGCTGGCACAGATACGCAGTATTTT	CAWSRWSSGAGTDTQYF
TRBV4-3	NA	TRBJ2-2	NA	TGCGCCAGCAGCCAAGTTCCAGGGGGAGGCGGGGAGCTGTTTTTT	CASSQVPGGGGELFF
TRBV5-4	NA	TRBJ2-2	TRBD1	TGTGCCAGCAGCTTGGTACAGGGGGCAGGGGAGCTGTTTTTT	CASSLVQGAGELFF
TRBV12-1	once	TRBJ2-7	NA	TGTGCCAGCCCGATGAGATCCGGGACAGGGATTTCCTACGAGCAGTACTTC	CASPMRSGTGISYEQYF
TRBV6-4	NA	TRBJ2-3	NA	TGTGCCAGCAGTGACGGGGGGGCCGCAGATACGCAGTATTTT	CASSDGGAADTQYF
TRBV4-1	NA	TRBJ2-2	NA	TGCGCCAGCAGCCAAGCGGTCACCGGGGAGCTGTTTTTT	CASSQAVTGELFF
TRBV11-3	NA	TRBJ2-7	NA	TGTGCCAGCAGCGAGGGGACACTCTACGAGCAGTACTTC	CASSEGTLYEQYF
TRBV5-1	NA	TRBJ1-1	TRBD1	TGCGCCAGCAGCTTGGCCAGGGGGCGGACTGAAGCTTTCTTT	CASSLARGRTEAFF
TRBV21-1	NA	TRBJ1-6	NA	TGTGCCACCTTAACAGGGGCCTTCAATAATTCACCCCTCCACTTT	CATLTGAFNNSPLHF
TRBV19	NA	TRBJ2-5	TRBD1	TGTGCCAGTAGTAACAGACAGGGGGCGACTTTTCTGGAGACCCAGTACTTC	CASSNRQGATFLETQYF
TRBV12-5	NA	TRBJ2-5	TRBD1	TGTGCTAGTGGTCCCCCCCCCGGGACAGGACAAGAGACCCAGTACTTC	CASGPPPGTGQETQYF
TRBV2	NA	TRBJ1-2	TRBD1	TGTGCCAGACAACAGGGGAGTGGCTACACCTTC	CARQQGSGYTF
TRBV29-1	NA	TRBJ2-5	TRBD2	TGCAGCGTTGTTGGGCGGGGGTACCAAGAGACCCAGTACTTC	CSVVGRGYQETQYF
TRBV7-9	NA	TRBJ1-3	TRBD1	TGTGCCAGCAGCTTCAGGACAGGGCAAGGAAACACCATATATTTT	CASSFRTGQGNTIYF
TRBV5-8	NA	TRBJ1-2	NA	TGTGCCAGCAGTAACAGGGTGGACTATGGCTACACCTTC	CASSNRVDYGYTF
TRBV9	NA	TRBJ2-2	TRBD1	TGTGCCAGCAGCGTAGAGGGACAGGGAATCACCGGGGAGCTGTTTTTT	CASSVEGQGITGELFF
TRBV30	NA	TRBJ1-1	NA	TGTGCCTGGAGTCGGCGGAAAGAAGCTTTCTTT	CAWSRRKEAFF
TRBV6-5	few	TRBJ2-3	TRBD2	TGTGCCAGCAGTAGACTAGCCGCTAGCACAGATACGCAGTATTTT	CASSRLAASTDTQYF
TRBV15	NA	TRBJ2-3	TRBD2	TGTGCCACCAGCAGCCCTACTAGCGCTAGCACAGATACGCAGTATTTT	CATSSPTSASTDTQYF